The clone carrying this T cell receptor beta chain was counted many times. The antigen is unknown. RNA transcripts gave rise to amplified TCR beta CDR3 regions. Primed by the HTBI set, a first-round RT-PCR was run on the TCR CDR3. TCRdb re-called the multiplex PCR reads with MiXCR, one entry per CDR3 protein. The data hold some 510,000 distinct CDR3 sequences, with less than 25% observed a single time. This specimen belongs to a study of T cells in Graves' hyperthyroidism and ophthalmopathy. General study points: In the blood, most expanded thyroid clonotypes above 0.001 appeared as well.

The V gene's germline CDR1 is MNHEY and CDR2 SVGAGI. Trimming took 5 bases from V and 7 from J, leaving 15 bases between them. The CDR3 loop spans 13 amino acids. The TCR originated in a man younger than 35 with Graves' hyperthyroidism. The chain couples TRBV6-5 to TRBJ2-7; maybe TRBD1 (5 bases). Sequencing was performed on blood. The CDR3 DNA reads as TGTGCCAGCAGTCCGCCAGGGTCCGGTGAGCAGTACTTC. As protein: CASSPPGSGEQYF.